A selection of T cell receptor beta chains follows, all from one sample in a study of cytomegalovirus exposure and HLA in healthy donors. Produced via immunoSEQ multiplex PCR; TCRdb's table is partial and in-frame only. In the table there are some 77,000 clones, under 90% of which are singletons. The sequencing sample was made of PBMCs. The receptor source for this set is a middle-aged man in good health and CMV-seropositive. Both conserved end residues are part of each CDR3. The order of the fields is V gene, J gene, D gene, clone size, CDR3 DNA, CDR3 protein. D genes are given only for firm matches. Only part of the rows carry a size: once, few, many, or a class if the clone is expanded.

TRBV5-1,TRBJ1-2,TRBD1,NA,TGCGCCAGCAGCTTGGGACAGGGCCTCTATGGCTACACCTTC,CASSLGQGLYGYTF
TRBV5-1,TRBJ2-1,NA,once,TGCGCCAGCAGCTTTATTTACAATGAGCAGTTCTTC,CASSFIYNEQFF
TRBV5-1,TRBJ1-3,NA,NA,TGCGCCAGCAGCTTGGCCGGACAGATGAGGTCCGGTGACACCATATATTTT,CASSLAGQMRSGDTIYF
TRBV6-6,TRBJ2-7,TRBD1,NA,TGTGCCATCCAGGGGGCGTCATCCTACGAGCAGTACTTC,CAIQGASSYEQYF
TRBV7-2,TRBJ1-2,NA,NA,TGTGCCAGCAGCCACGGAGACAGTAACTATGGCTACACCTTC,CASSHGDSNYGYTF
TRBV21-1,TRBJ2-7,NA,NA,TGTGCCAGCAGGACGGGCGGGGGTGGGTCCTACGAGCAGTACTTC,CASRTGGGGSYEQYF
TRBV7-9,TRBJ2-1,NA,NA,TGTGCCAGCAGCTTAGCAACGGCGGGGTACGCGTTCTTC,CASSLATAGYAFF
TRBV12-5,TRBJ1-4,TRBD1,NA,TGTGCTAGTGGTTTGGGACGTACCGGGACAGGGGATGAAAAACTGTTTTTT,CASGLGRTGTGDEKLFF
TRBV4-2,TRBJ2-5,TRBD1,NA,TGTGCCAGCAGCTCGGGACAGGGAATCGAGTCAGGGAAGGAGACCCAGTACTTC,CASSSGQGIESGKETQYF
TRBV6-6,TRBJ2-7,NA,NA,TGTGCCAGCAGTAGAAGGACAGTTACCTACGAGCAGTACTTC,CASSRRTVTYEQYF
TRBV12-2,TRBJ2-1,NA,NA,TGTGCAAGTCGCTCGACAACCCTTAGCTCCTACAATGAGCAGTTCTTC,CASRSTTLSSYNEQFF
TRBV7-6,TRBJ2-7,NA,NA,TGTGCCAGCAGCTTATTCCCCCGGGGGAACTCCTACGAGCAGTACTTC,CASSLFPRGNSYEQYF
TRBV7-9,TRBJ2-3,NA,NA,TGTGCCAGCAGCTTAACATCTGGTCCAGATACGCAGTATTTT,CASSLTSGPDTQYF
TRBV2,TRBJ2-2,NA,once,TGTGCCAGCCTCCAGCGGTACCGGGCCGGGGAGCTGTTTTTT,CASLQRYRAGELFF
TRBV7-2,TRBJ2-7,TRBD2,once,TGTGCCAGCAGCTTTCGGGGGGGCGAGCAGTACTTC,CASSFRGGEQYF
TRBV7-9,TRBJ2-7,NA,NA,TGTTCCAGCAGCTTAGAGGGTCTAGCTCCTTACTACGAGCAGTACTTC,CSSSLEGLAPYYEQYF
TRBV7-8,TRBJ2-3,TRBD2,NA,TGTGCCAGCAGCATCTACACGCTAGCGGGGGAGGCCGATACGCAGTATTTT,CASSIYTLAGEADTQYF
TRBV7-2,TRBJ2-1,NA,few,TGTGCCAGCAGCTTTTCTCTGGGCGGGGTCTACAATGAGCAGTTCTTC,CASSFSLGGVYNEQFF
TRBV2,TRBJ2-2,TRBD2,NA,TGTGCCAGCAGCCCCGGGACTAGCGGATTTTTGCGGACCGGGGAGCTGTTTTTT,CASSPGTSGFLRTGELFF
TRBV7-9,TRBJ1-2,NA,NA,TGTGCCAGCAGCTTAGGTTCAGGGGCCCGCTATGGCTACACCTTC,CASSLGSGARYGYTF
TRBV11-3,TRBJ2-5,TRBD2,NA,TGTGCCAGCAGCCCAATAGCGGGAGGTAGAGAGACCCAGTACTTC,CASSPIAGGRETQYF
TRBV19,TRBJ1-1,TRBD1,once,TGTGCCAGTAGTATGCAGGGGGCAAACACTGAAGCTTTCTTT,CASSMQGANTEAFF
TRBV30,TRBJ1-1,TRBD1,NA,TGTGCCTGGAGTGTACGGGGCAGGGGGCTAGCTTTCTTT,CAWSVRGRGLAFF
TRBV7-2,TRBJ2-3,TRBD2,NA,TGTGCCAGCAGTGGGACTAGCGGGAGGGCCTCAGATACGCAGTATTTT,CASSGTSGRASDTQYF
TRBV6-1,TRBJ2-7,NA,NA,TGTGCCAGCAGCCCTGCGGGACCCTACTACGAGCAGTACTTC,CASSPAGPYYEQYF
TRBV10-3,TRBJ1-1,TRBD1,NA,TGTGCCATCAGTGAGTCTAACAGGGGCACTGAAGCTTTCTTT,CAISESNRGTEAFF
TRBV21-1,TRBJ2-1,NA,once,TGTGCCACCCAACAGGGCGGTGAGCAGTTCTTC,CATQQGGEQFF
TRBV27,TRBJ2-7,NA,NA,TGTGCCAGCGGACAGTTATACGAGCAGTACTTC,CASGQLYEQYF
TRBV7-9,TRBJ1-1,NA,NA,TGTTCCGGGAATTCAGCTGGAACTGAAGCTTTCTTT,CSGNSAGTEAFF
TRBV11-2,TRBJ2-3,NA,NA,TGTGCCAGCAGCTTAGAACCGGGGGAACAGTATTTT,CASSLEPGEQYF
TRBV5-1,TRBJ2-7,TRBD1,NA,TGCGCCAGCAGCTTGGAGGGGGACAGTCACGAGCAGTACTTC,CASSLEGDSHEQYF
TRBV10-3,TRBJ1-4,TRBD1,NA,TGTGCCATCAGTGAGGACCCAGGGGGCGAAAAACTGTTTTTT,CAISEDPGGEKLFF
TRBV7-9,TRBJ2-4,TRBD2,NA,TGTGCCAGCAGCTCCGTAGCGGGAGGGCGGGAGAACAGTCAGTACTTC,CASSSVAGGRENSQYF
TRBV5-6,TRBJ1-3,NA,NA,TGTGCCAGCAGCTTCGGTGGAGGCCCATTCTCTGGAAACACCATATATTTT,CASSFGGGPFSGNTIYF
TRBV5-1,TRBJ2-7,TRBD1,few,TGCGCCAGCAGCTTGGCCGGGACAGGGACCTACGAGCAGTACTTC,CASSLAGTGTYEQYF
TRBV27,TRBJ2-7,NA,NA,TGTGCCAGCAGACCACCCGACGGGGGGCCATACGAGCAGTACTTC,CASRPPDGGPYEQYF
TRBV19,TRBJ1-2,TRBD1,NA,TGTGCCAGTAGTCCCCGGACAGGGGGCTATGGCTACACCTTC,CASSPRTGGYGYTF
TRBV7-6,TRBJ1-1,TRBD1,NA,TGTGCCAGCAGCCCAGACAGGGGTTCGGAAGCTTTCTTT,CASSPDRGSEAFF
TRBV2,TRBJ2-4,TRBD2,NA,TGTGCCAGCAGTTACTTGACGGGAGGTGGCAAAAACAGTCAGTACTTC,CASSYLTGGGKNSQYF
TRBV5-1,TRBJ2-4,NA,NA,TGCGCCAGCAGCATGTCCGGGGGAAGTCAGTACTTC,CASSMSGGSQYF
TRBV27,TRBJ1-4,TRBD1,NA,TGTGCCAGCAGTTTACAGGGGGTGGCAACTAATGAAAAACTGTTTTTT,CASSLQGVATNEKLFF
TRBV9,TRBJ2-2,NA,NA,TGTGCCAGCAGCGTAGGGGCCCTCATAACGAACACCGGGGAGCTGTTTTTT,CASSVGALITNTGELFF
TRBV30,TRBJ1-1,NA,NA,TGTGCCTGGAGTGTTGGGGGGTTCAACACTGAAGCTTTCTTT,CAWSVGGFNTEAFF
TRBV7-2,TRBJ2-7,TRBD1,NA,TGTGCCAGCAGCTTAAGGACAGGGAGTACCGAGCAGTACTTC,CASSLRTGSTEQYF
TRBV1,TRBJ2-3,NA,few,TGCACCAGCAGCCAAGATGGGCAGCGGGAAGAAGATACGCAGTATTTT,CTSSQDGQREEDTQYF